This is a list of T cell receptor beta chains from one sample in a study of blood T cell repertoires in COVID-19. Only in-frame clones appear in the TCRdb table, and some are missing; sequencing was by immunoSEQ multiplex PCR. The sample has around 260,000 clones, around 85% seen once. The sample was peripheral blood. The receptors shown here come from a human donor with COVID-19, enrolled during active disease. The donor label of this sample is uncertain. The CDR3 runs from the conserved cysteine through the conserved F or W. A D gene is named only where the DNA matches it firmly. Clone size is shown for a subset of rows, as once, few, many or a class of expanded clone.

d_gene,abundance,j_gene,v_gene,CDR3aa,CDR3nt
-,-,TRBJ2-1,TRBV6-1,CASSEATNSPYNEQFF,TGTGCCAGCAGTGAAGCTACCAATAGTCCCTACAATGAGCAGTTCTTC
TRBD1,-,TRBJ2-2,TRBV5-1,CASSLGTVRTGELFF,TGCGCCAGCAGCCTTGGGACAGTTAGAACCGGGGAGCTGTTTTTT
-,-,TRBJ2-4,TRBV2,CASSWRGGNIQYF,TGTGCCAGCAGTTGGAGGGGGGGCAACATTCAGTACTTC
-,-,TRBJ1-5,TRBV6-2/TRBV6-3,CASSYFPGGEEQPQHF,TGTGCCAGCAGTTACTTCCCCGGGGGGGAAGAACAGCCCCAGCATTTT
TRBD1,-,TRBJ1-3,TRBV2,CASSDPGTGAGNTIYF,TGTGCCAGCAGTGACCCCGGGACAGGGGCTGGAAACACCATATATTTT
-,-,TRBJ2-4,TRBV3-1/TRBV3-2,CASSQEHSKNIQYF,TGTGCCAGCAGCCAAGAGCACAGCAAAAACATTCAGTACTTC
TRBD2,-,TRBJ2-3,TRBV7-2,CASSLEGTSVDTQYF,TGTGCCAGCAGCTTGGAGGGGACTAGCGTAGATACGCAGTATTTT
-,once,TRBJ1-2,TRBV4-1,CASSQDNAVRNYGYTF,TGCGCCAGCAGCCAAGATAATGCAGTCCGCAACTATGGCTACACCTTC
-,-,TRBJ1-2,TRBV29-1,CSVGQTRGYDGYTF,TGCAGCGTTGGACAGACGCGCGGCTACGATGGCTACACCTTC
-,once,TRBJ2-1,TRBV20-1,CSASLRDEQFF,TGCAGTGCTTCCCTCAGGGATGAGCAGTTCTTC
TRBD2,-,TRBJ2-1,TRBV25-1,CASSEYGGLNNNEQFF,TGTGCCAGCAGTGAATATGGGGGACTAAATAACAATGAGCAGTTCTTC
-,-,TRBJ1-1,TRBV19,CASSIRGEFTEAFF,TGTGCCAGTAGTATACGAGGAGAATTCACTGAAGCTTTCTTT
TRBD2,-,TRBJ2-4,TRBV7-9,CASSPASGISVAKNIQYF,TGTGCCAGCAGCCCCGCTAGCGGGATTTCTGTGGCCAAAAACATTCAGTACTTC
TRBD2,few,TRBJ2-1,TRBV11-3,CASSSGLAGHNEQFF,TGTGCCAGCAGCTCTGGACTAGCGGGGCACAATGAGCAGTTCTTC
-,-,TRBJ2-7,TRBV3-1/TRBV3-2,CASSQASVYEQYF,TGTGCCAGCAGCCAAGCTTCGGTGTACGAGCAGTACTTC
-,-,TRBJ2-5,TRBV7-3,CASSPNTGIQETQYF,TGTGCCAGCAGCCCCAACACAGGGATTCAAGAGACCCAGTACTTC
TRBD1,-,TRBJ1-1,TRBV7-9,CASSTTGGPEAFF,TGTGCCAGCAGCACGACAGGGGGCCCTGAAGCTTTCTTT
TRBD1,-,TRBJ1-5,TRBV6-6,CASSYGDSLDF,TGTGCCAGCAGTTACGGGGACAGTCTGGATTTT
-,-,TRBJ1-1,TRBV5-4,CASSFEGEAFF,TGTGCCAGCAGCTTCGAGGGTGAAGCTTTCTTT
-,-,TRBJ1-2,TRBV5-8,CASSFQGLGGYTF,TGTGCCAGCAGCTTCCAGGGACTAGGCGGCTACACCTTC
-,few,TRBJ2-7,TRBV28,CASSYPRQSPSYYEQYF,TGTGCCAGCAGTTACCCTCGACAGAGTCCCTCTTACTACGAGCAGTACTTC
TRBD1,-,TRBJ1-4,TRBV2,CASRTQGVPNEKLFF,TGTGCCAGCAGGACACAGGGGGTGCCGAATGAAAAACTGTTTTTT
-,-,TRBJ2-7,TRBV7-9,CASSSGRVPYYEQYF,TGTGCCAGCAGCTCTGGCCGGGTCCCGTACTACGAGCAGTACTTC
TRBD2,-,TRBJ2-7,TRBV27,CASSAGGQGITIKQYF,TGTGCCAGCAGTGCGGGGGGCCAGGGGATTACGATCAAGCAGTACTTC
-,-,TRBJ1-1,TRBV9,CASNRGVNTEAFF,TGTGCCAGCAACCGGGGAGTTAACACTGAAGCTTTCTTT
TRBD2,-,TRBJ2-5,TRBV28,CASSSTSVETQYF,TGTGCCAGCAGTTCGACTAGCGTGGAGACCCAGTACTTC
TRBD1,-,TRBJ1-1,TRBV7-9,CASRTKTGASTEAFF,TGTGCCAGCAGAACTAAAACAGGGGCCTCCACTGAAGCTTTCTTT
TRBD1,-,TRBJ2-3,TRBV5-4,CASTPSRGRTDTQYF,TGTGCCAGCACCCCATCCAGGGGGCGCACAGATACGCAGTATTTT
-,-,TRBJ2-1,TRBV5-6,CASSFRPRTSSYNEQFF,TGTGCCAGCAGCTTTAGACCGCGAACTAGCTCCTACAATGAGCAGTTCTTC
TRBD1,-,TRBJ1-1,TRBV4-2,CASTPGQGAHTEAFF,TGTGCCAGCACACCGGGACAGGGGGCGCACACTGAAGCTTTCTTT
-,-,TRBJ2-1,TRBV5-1,CASSLGFRERSYNEQFF,TGCGCCAGCAGCTTGGGTTTCCGGGAGCGCTCCTACAATGAGCAGTTCTTC
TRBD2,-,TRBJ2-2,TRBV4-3,CASSQVLAGGGELFF,TGCGCCAGCAGCCAAGTCTTAGCGGGAGGGGGGGAGCTGTTTTTT
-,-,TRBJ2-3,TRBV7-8,CASSLVLGRADTQYF,TGTGCCAGCAGCTTAGTGCTTGGTCGGGCAGATACGCAGTATTTT
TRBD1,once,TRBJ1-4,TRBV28,CASSRGQNEKLFF,TGTGCCAGCAGTAGGGGACAGAATGAAAAACTGTTTTTT
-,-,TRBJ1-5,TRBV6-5,CASSSPRDVGQPQHF,TGTGCCAGCTCCTCCCCCAGGGATGTGGGTCAGCCCCAGCATTTT
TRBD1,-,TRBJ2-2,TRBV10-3,CAIRPGQGSNGELFF,TGTGCCATCAGACCGGGACAGGGTTCTAACGGGGAGCTGTTTTTT
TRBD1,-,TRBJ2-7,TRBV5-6,CASSIRQGRLSEQYF,TGTGCCAGCAGCATCAGACAGGGAAGACTCAGCGAGCAGTACTTC
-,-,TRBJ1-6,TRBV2,CASALGQNNSPLHF,TGTGCCAGCGCCCTGGGACAAAATAATTCACCCCTCCACTTT
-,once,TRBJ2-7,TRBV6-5,CASIGAAREEQYF,TGTGCCAGCATAGGGGCCGCACGGGAGGAGCAGTACTTC
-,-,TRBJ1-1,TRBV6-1,CASSRGVNTEAFF,TGTGCCAGCAGCCGAGGAGTGAACACTGAAGCTTTCTTT
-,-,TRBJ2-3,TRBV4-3,CASSRGVGFTDTQYF,TGCGCCAGCAGCCGGGGGGTCGGATTCACAGATACGCAGTATTTT
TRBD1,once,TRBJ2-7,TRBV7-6,CASSFGTVGYEQYF,TGTGCCAGCAGCTTCGGGACAGTTGGGTACGAGCAGTACTTC
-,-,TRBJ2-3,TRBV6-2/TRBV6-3,CASSWGGADADTQYF,TGTGCCAGCAGTTGGGGGGGGGCAGACGCAGATACGCAGTATTTT
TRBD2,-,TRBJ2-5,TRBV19,CASSIVSGLNQETQYF,TGTGCCAGTAGTATTGTTTCGGGACTAAACCAAGAGACCCAGTACTTC
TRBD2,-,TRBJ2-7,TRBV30,CAWREGLAGADEQYF,TGTGCCTGGAGGGAGGGATTAGCGGGAGCGGACGAGCAGTACTTC
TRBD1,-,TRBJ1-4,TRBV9,CASSAGQGGEKLFF,TGTGCCAGCAGCGCCGGACAGGGTGGGGAAAAACTGTTTTTT
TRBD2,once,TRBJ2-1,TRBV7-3,CASSLERASGSWGEQFF,TGTGCCAGCAGCTTAGAAAGGGCTAGCGGGAGTTGGGGTGAGCAGTTCTTC
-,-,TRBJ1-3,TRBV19,CTSIPRWSSGNTIYF,TGTACCAGTATACCTAGGTGGAGCTCTGGAAACACCATATATTTT
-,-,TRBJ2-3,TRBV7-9,CASSLASQIFELYTQYF,TGTGCCAGCAGCTTAGCGTCACAGATTTTTGAGTTATATACGCAGTATTTT
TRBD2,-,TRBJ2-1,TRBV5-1,CASSLTSGGYNEQFF,TGCGCCAGCAGCCTTACTAGCGGGGGTTACAATGAGCAGTTCTTC
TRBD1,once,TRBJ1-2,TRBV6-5,CASGTVGRGYTF,TGTGCCAGCGGGACAGTAGGACGTGGCTACACCTTC
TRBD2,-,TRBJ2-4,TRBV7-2,CASSATGTSGIAAKNIQYF,TGTGCCAGCAGCGCCACCGGGACTAGCGGGATCGCAGCCAAAAACATTCAGTACTTC
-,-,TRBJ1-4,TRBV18,CASSPLLGVANEKLFF,TGTGCCAGCTCACCACTGCTCGGGGTAGCTAATGAAAAACTGTTTTTT
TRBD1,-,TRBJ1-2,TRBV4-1,CASSQFSGGGGYTF,TGCGCCAGCAGCCAATTTTCAGGGGGTGGAGGCTACACCTTC
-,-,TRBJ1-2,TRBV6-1,CASSESGKDGYTF,TGTGCCAGCAGTGAGTCAGGGAAAGATGGCTACACCTTC
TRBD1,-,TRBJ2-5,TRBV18,CASSPETGQETQYF,TGTGCCAGCTCACCGGAGACAGGGCAAGAGACCCAGTACTTC
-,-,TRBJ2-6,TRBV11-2,CASTKLGGRGSGANVLTF,TGTGCCAGCACCAAACTTGGGGGCAGAGGTTCTGGGGCCAACGTCCTGACTTTC
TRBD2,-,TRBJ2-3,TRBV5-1,CASSLGLAGMGDTQYF,TGCGCCAGCAGCTTGGGGCTAGCGGGGATGGGTGATACGCAGTATTTT
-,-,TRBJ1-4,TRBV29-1,CSVEDNNEGGEKLFF,TGCAGCGTTGAAGATAACAACGAGGGAGGGGAAAAACTGTTTTTT
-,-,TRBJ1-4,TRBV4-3,CASSQGGRADEKLFF,TGCGCCAGCAGCCAAGGAGGCAGGGCGGATGAAAAACTGTTTTTT